The present TCR beta chain was sequenced within a study of OX40 agonist ivuxolimab in advanced cancers. The repertoire was sequenced with immunoSEQ multiplex PCR; TCRdb's copy has only in-frame clones and lacks some. The table includes 13,000 to 15,000 clones, 70% to 85% detected once. Germline V gives CDR1 SGHDT, CDR2 YYEEEE. This CDR3 is 16 amino acids long. The V and J ends lost 3 bases and 4 bases, in that order; junction bases with no gene match: 9. Within the sample, this clone is large (0.1 to 1%). The receptor was isolated from an adult with an advanced solid tumor such as melanoma, head and neck, liver or kidney cancer. The rearrangement links TRBV5-6 to TRBJ2-1, with 8 nucleotides matching TRBD2. This specimen consisted of CD4+ or CD8+ T cells sorted from blood, obtained in a trial of the OX40 agonist ivuxolimab. The CDR3 DNA follows: TGTGCCAGCAGCTGGGAGCGGGAGCTCTATTACAATGAGCAGTTCTTC. Translating gives CASSWERELYYNEQFF.